These 32 T cell receptor beta chains were all obtained from the same sample, sequenced in a study of cytomegalovirus exposure and HLA in healthy donors. Primers: 60 Vbeta forward and 13 Jbeta reverse. The protocol was immunoSEQ multiplex PCR, while the TCRdb copy is restricted to in-frame clones and leaves out a portion. This sample has about 88,000 clones; 75% to 85% occur once, and the top ten carry around 5%. The sample taken for sequencing was PBMCs. The receptors originated from a woman aged 35 to 49 in good health and CMV-seronegative.

V and J are TRBV9 and TRBJ1-5, with a weak D call TRBD1 (6 bases). Trimming stripped 0 bases from V and 8 bases from J, with 15 bases between. This CDR3 has 15 amino acids. Germline CDR1 is SGDLS and CDR2 is YYNGEE. The CDR3 region is CASSVGGGKGEPQHF. DNA of the CDR3: TGTGCCAGCAGCGTAGGGGGAGGGAAGGGGGAGCCCCAGCATTTT.

The chain links TRBV2 to TRBJ2-1; D is perhaps TRBD2 (5 bases). Germline CDR1 reads SNHLY; CDR2 reads FYNNEI. The CDR3 is 12 amino acids. Deletions cut 7 bases from V and 7 bases from J, with 11 bases between. The CDR3 nucleotides are TGTGCCAGCATTGTACTAGAGAATGAGCAGTTCTTC. Translated: CASIVLENEQFF.

This chain joins TRBV4-1 and TRBJ1-5; D is ambiguous. Trimming took 1 base from V and 6 from J, leaving 16 bases between them. Germline V gives CDR1 MGHRA, CDR2 YSYEKL. The CDR3 spans 16 residues. Here the CDR3 DNA reads TGCGCCAGCAGCCAAGTAAGCGAGTTTGGGAGTCAGCCCCAGCATTTT. It codes for CASSQVSEFGSQPQHF.

The chain combines TRBV6-5 with TRBJ1-6; possibly TRBD1 for D (5 bases). CDR1 MNHEY and CDR2 SVGAGI come from the germline V gene. This CDR3 comprises 16 residues. Trimming stripped 2 bases from V and 5 bases from J, with 13 bases between. CDR3 residues: CASSYRAGGNNSPLHF. The CDR3 DNA follows: TGTGCCAGCAGTTACCGCGCCGGGGGTAATAATTCACCCCTCCACTTT.

V is TRBV25-1 and J is TRBJ2-7, with no clear D. The V and J ends lost 4 bases and 2 bases respectively, with 6 bases between them. Germline-derived CDR1 and CDR2 are MGHDK and SYGVNS. The CDR3 totals 12 residues. CDR3: CASSGVAYEQYF. CDR3 nucleotides: TGTGCCAGCAGTGGAGTGGCCTACGAGCAGTACTTC.

The V gene is TRBV11-2, the J gene TRBJ1-1, with a possible D match to TRBD1 (6 bases). The CDR3 is 14 residues long. Germline CDR1 and CDR2: SGHAT and FQNNGV. V was pared by 2 bases and J by 4 bases, with 11 bases between. CDR3 nucleotide sequence: TGTGCCAGCAGCTTAACAGGGTCGGGCACTGAAGCTTTCTTT. Its translation is CASSLTGSGTEAFF.

This clone showed up just once. The chain uses TRBV5-1 and TRBJ1-1; D gene uncertain. Germline lookup yields CDR1 SGHRS and CDR2 YFSETQ. This CDR3 is built from 17 residues. V lost 2 bases, J lost 5 bases, and 22 bases lay in between. The chain's CDR3 is CASSFRRPQQRETEAFF. The CDR3 DNA follows: TGCGCCAGCAGCTTCCGAAGACCCCAACAGAGGGAGACTGAAGCTTTCTTT.

This chain uses TRBV29-1 with TRBJ1-4; D is unclear. Germline-derived CDR1 and CDR2 are SQVTM and ANQGSEA. The CDR3 length is 12 residues. Trimming shortened V by 5 bases and J by 11 bases, and 15 bases separated the two germline ends. This chain's CDR3 is CSVSGDYNKLFF. CDR3 in DNA: TGCAGCGTTTCGGGTGATTACAACAAACTGTTTTTT.

CDR3 residues: CASSGQAYTEAFF. CDR3 nucleotides: TGTGCCAGCTCCGGCCAGGCGTATACTGAAGCTTTCTTT. The V and J genes are TRBV7-8 and TRBJ1-1; D is undetermined. The germline CDR1 and CDR2 sequences are SGHVS and FQNEAQ. Trimming pared 8 bases from V and 5 bases from J, leaving 15 bases between. CDR3 length equals 13 residues.

CDR3: CASSTEGGTEAFF. The CDR3 bases are TGTGCCAGCAGCACCGAGGGAGGCACTGAAGCTTTCTTT. V and J are TRBV2 and TRBJ1-1; D ambiguous. The ends were cut back, 6 bases at V and 4 bases at J, with 12 bases in the middle. Germline CDR1 SNHLY, CDR2 FYNNEI. The CDR3 spans 13 residues.

V is TRBV10-3 and J is TRBJ1-5; a possible D gene is TRBD1 (6 bases). Per germline, CDR1 ENHRY and CDR2 SYGVKD. V was clipped by 3 bases and J by 7 bases, with 16 bases between them. This CDR3 region has 15 residues. The CDR3 reads CAISDDSTGWQPQHF. CDR3 in DNA: TGTGCCATCAGTGACGATTCTACAGGGTGGCAGCCCCAGCATTTT.

The V and J genes are TRBV2 and TRBJ2-1; 13 bases are a match to TRBD2. The trim removed 10 bases at V and 6 bases at J, leaving 9 bases unmatched. Germline lookup yields CDR1 SNHLY and CDR2 FYNNEI. This CDR3 region has 15 residues. Here the CDR3 reads CAIGTSGEPGNEQFF. The CDR3 nucleotides are TGTGCCATCGGGACTAGCGGGGAGCCAGGCAATGAGCAGTTCTTC.

Only a few counts were recorded for this clone. The chain has TRBV27 and TRBJ1-6; D gene uncertain. This CDR3 region has 16 residues. V was clipped by 0 bases and J by 8 bases, with 14 bases between them. In germline, CDR1 is MNHEY, CDR2 SMNVEV (reference sequence). CDR3 region: CASSLSVPSGDSPLHF. CDR3 in DNA: TGTGCCAGCAGTTTATCTGTCCCGAGCGGGGATTCACCCCTCCACTTT.

This chain joins TRBV6-5 and TRBJ2-7, with D perhaps matching TRBD1 (6 bases). There are 14 residues in the CDR3. CDR1 MNHEY and CDR2 SVGAGI come from the germline V gene. The germline V and J ends were trimmed by 5 bases and 3 bases, with 14 bases remaining between them. As DNA, the CDR3 is TGTGCCAGCAGTATGACGGACAGAATCTACGAGCAGTACTTC. Translating gives CASSMTDRIYEQYF.

This clone has just a few counts. V usage is TRBV5-1 and J usage is TRBJ2-3; 9 nucleotides match TRBD2. Germline CDR1 SGHRS, CDR2 YFSETQ. V was pared by 0 bases and J by 2 bases, with 4 bases of the junction left unmatched. The CDR3 runs to 16 residues. The CDR3 DNA reads as TGCGCCAGCAGCTTGGATCAGCGGGGGGTCACAGATACGCAGTATTTT. It specifies CASSLDQRGVTDTQYF.

This chain connects TRBV10-2 to TRBJ1-2; TRBD1 matches at 8 bases. Germline loops: CDR1 WSHSY, CDR2 SAAADI. The junction had 12 bases not matched to a gene; V was cut back by 7 bases and J by 8 bases. CDR3 length: 14 residues. In nucleotides, the CDR3 is TGCGCCAGCAAAAGACAGGGGCAAGATGGGGGCTACACCTTC. It encodes CASKRQGQDGGYTF.

The chain employs TRBV28 and TRBJ2-7; 7 bases fit TRBD1. V lost 10 bases, J lost 5 bases, and 11 bases stayed unmatched. The CDR3 has 13 residues. In germline, CDR1 is MDHEN, CDR2 SYDVKM. DNA for the CDR3: TGTGCCACCTACGACAGGGTATCAGACGAGCAGTACTTC. Protein: CATYDRVSDEQYF.

This chain connects TRBV11-2 to TRBJ2-5; no clear D. The V end lost 5 bases, the J end lost 5 bases, and 6 bases lay between the germline ends. CDR3 length: 11 amino acids. CDR1 and CDR2 from the germline V gene are SGHAT and FQNNGV. The CDR3 DNA follows: TGTGCCAGCAGCCTCGGGGAGACCCAGTACTTC. Its translation: CASSLGETQYF.

The genes are TRBV5-1 and TRBJ2-7, with a weak D call TRBD2 (6 bases). Trimming left V 4 bases short and J 0 bases short, with 14 bases between. The CDR3 covers 15 residues. The germline V gene encodes CDR1 SGHRS and CDR2 YFSETQ. CDR3 protein: CASSRTGVASYEQYF. The CDR3, as DNA: TGCGCCAGCAGCAGGACGGGGGTAGCCTCCTACGAGCAGTACTTC.

This chain uses TRBV10-3 with TRBJ1-4, with TRBD1 identical over 8 bases. This CDR3 is 15 amino acids long. Germline V gene data show CDR1 as ENHRY and CDR2 as SYGVKD. J gave up 8 bases and V 3 bases, and 8 bases lay outside the gene matches. The CDR3 nucleotides read TGTGCCATCAGTGACGAAGGGACAGGATTGGAAAAACTGTTTTTT. Translation gives CAISDEGTGLEKLFF.

V usage is TRBV5-1 and J usage is TRBJ2-7; 11 bases fit TRBD2. CDR3 length: 17 residues. CDR1 is SGHRS, CDR2 YFSETQ, per germline. Trimming took 3 bases from V and 7 from J; bases not matched to a gene: 15. The CDR3 DNA follows: TGCGCCAGCAGCTCCCCGTTCCTAGCGGGGGGTGGAGAGGAGCAGTACTTC. Amino acid sequence: CASSSPFLAGGGEEQYF. Based on the CDR3 plus reference TRBV5-1 and TRBJ2-7, the full variable domain is KAGVTQTPRYLIKTRGQQVTLSCSPISGHRSVSWYQQTPGQGLQFLFEYFSETQRNKGNFPGRFSGRQFSNSRSEMNVSTLELGDSALYLCASSSPFLAGGGEEQYFGPGTRLTVT.

The J gene is TRBJ2-3, the V gene TRBV7-3; D is unclear. This CDR3 comprises 14 residues. The V end lost 2 bases, the J end lost 0 bases, and 6 bases lay between the germline ends. Germline CDR1 and CDR2: SGHTA and FQGTGA. CDR3 DNA: TGTGCCAGCAGCTTAGCGCGAAGCACAGATACGCAGTATTTT. Residues: CASSLARSTDTQYF.

The chain links TRBV6-6 to TRBJ1-1; D gene ambiguous. This CDR3 is 15 amino acids long. V lost 2 bases and J lost 1, with 11 bases in between. CDR1 MNHNY and CDR2 SVGAGI come from the germline V gene (reference sequence). CDR3 in amino acids: CASSYGHSGNTEAFF. The CDR3 nucleotides read TGTGCCAGCAGTTACGGGCACAGTGGGAACACTGAAGCTTTCTTT.

The J gene is TRBJ1-1, the V gene TRBV6-5; D remains unclear. This CDR3 is built from 13 residues. The V end lost 4 bases, the J end lost 1 base, and 7 bases lay between the germline ends. Germline assignment: CDR1 MNHEY and CDR2 SVGAGI. This chain's CDR3 is CASSLVRNTEAFF. The CDR3 DNA reads as TGTGCCAGCAGTTTGGTGAGGAACACTGAAGCTTTCTTT.

CDR3 DNA: TGTGCTAGTGGTACAGGAAGAGGCTACGAGCAGTACTTC. Translated: CASGTGRGYEQYF. The chain combines TRBV12-5 with TRBJ2-7, with TRBD1 as a possible D gene (5 bases). CDR3 length: 13 amino acids. V lost 5 bases and J lost 3, with 11 bases in between. Germline CDR1 and CDR2: LGHNT and FRNRAP.

In this sample, this clone turned up once. The V call is TRBV7-9, the J call TRBJ1-6; TRBD1 might be the D (5 bases). Trimming removed 1 base at V and 8 bases at J, with 9 bases between. Germline V CDR1 and CDR2: SEHNR, FQNEAQ (reference sequence). CDR3 length equals 14 residues. The CDR3, as DNA: TGTGCCAGCAGCTTAGGGGTAGGGGATTCACCCCTCCACTTT. Translating it yields CASSLGVGDSPLHF. The variable domain in full, completed from reference TRBV7-9 and TRBJ1-6, reads DTGVSQNPRHKITKRGQNVTFRCDPISEHNRLYWYRQTLGQGPEFLTYFQNEAQLEKSRLLSDRFSAERPKGSFSTLEIQRTEQGDSAMYLCASSLGVGDSPLHFGNGTRLTVT.

Only a few counts were recorded for this clone. The rearrangement uses TRBV25-1 and TRBJ2-3, with D maybe TRBD1 (7 bases). Between the trimmed V and J ends, which lost 0 bases and 4 bases, there was a span of 14 bases. The length of the CDR3 is 16 residues. Germline V gives CDR1 MGHDK, CDR2 SYGVNS. The DNA of the CDR3 is TGTGCCAGCAGTGAATATTCAGGGGGGTTCGCAGATACGCAGTATTTT. This translates into CASSEYSGGFADTQYF.

The chain recombines TRBV5-1 with TRBJ1-2; perhaps TRBD1 as D (5 bases). In germline, CDR1 is SGHRS, CDR2 YFSETQ. V lost 4 bases to trimming and J lost 1 base, with 8 bases between them. The CDR3 loop spans 13 amino acids. This CDR3 reads CASSRQGNYGYTF. CDR3 coding DNA: TGCGCCAGCAGCCGCCAGGGTAACTATGGCTACACCTTC.

This chain uses TRBV18 with TRBJ1-3; D remains unclear. The V gene lost 2 bases and the J gene lost 5 bases, with 10 bases spanning the gap. This CDR3 contains 14 residues. The germline gives CDR1 KGHSH, CDR2 LQKENI. The CDR3 loop is CASSPEPRRNTIYF. In DNA form, the CDR3 reads TGTGCCAGCTCACCAGAGCCGCGCCGAAACACCATATATTTT.

This CDR3 reads CASRLDRDPGEQFF. In DNA, the CDR3 is TGTGCCAGCAGACTTGACAGGGATCCGGGTGAGCAGTTCTTC. The V call is TRBV6-5, the J call TRBJ2-1; TRBD1 aligns across 7 bases. Germline V gene data show CDR1 as MNHEY and CDR2 as SVGAGI. V lost 6 bases to trimming and J lost 9 bases; unmatched junction nucleotides: 11. The CDR3 has 14 amino acids.

The chain joins TRBV7-9 to TRBJ2-1; 10 bases are a match to TRBD2. The CDR3 sequence is 16 residues long. From germline, CDR1 is SEHNR and CDR2 FQNEAQ (reference sequence). V was clipped by 5 bases and J by 9 bases; unmatched bases: 13. The CDR3 region is CASSPRTSGVGGEQFF. DNA for the CDR3: TGTGCCAGCAGCCCAAGGACTAGCGGTGTGGGTGGTGAGCAGTTCTTC.

The genes are TRBV7-9 and TRBJ2-1; TRBD2 matches at 12 bases. This CDR3 has 16 residues. Germline CDR1 is SEHNR and CDR2 is FQNEAQ (reference sequence). The ends lost 0 bases at V and 6 bases at J; junction bases unmatched: 3. In DNA form, the CDR3 reads TGTGCCAGCAGCTTAGCTGCTAGCGGGGGGGTCAATGAGCAGTTCTTC. Translating it yields CASSLAASGGVNEQFF.